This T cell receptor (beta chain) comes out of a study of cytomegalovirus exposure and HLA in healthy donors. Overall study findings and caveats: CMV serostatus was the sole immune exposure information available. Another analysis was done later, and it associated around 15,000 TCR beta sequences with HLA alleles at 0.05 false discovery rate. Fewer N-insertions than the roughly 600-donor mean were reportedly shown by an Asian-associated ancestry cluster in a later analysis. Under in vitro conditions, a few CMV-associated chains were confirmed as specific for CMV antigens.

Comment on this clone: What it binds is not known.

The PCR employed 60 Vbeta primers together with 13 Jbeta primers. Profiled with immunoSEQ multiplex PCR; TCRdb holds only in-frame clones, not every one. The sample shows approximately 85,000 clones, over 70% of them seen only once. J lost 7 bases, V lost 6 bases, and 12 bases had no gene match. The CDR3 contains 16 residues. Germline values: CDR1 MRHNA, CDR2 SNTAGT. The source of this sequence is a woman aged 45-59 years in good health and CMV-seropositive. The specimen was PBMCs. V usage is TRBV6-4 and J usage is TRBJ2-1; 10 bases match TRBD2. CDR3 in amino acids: CASSLEASGRQNEQFF. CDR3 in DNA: TGTGCCAGCAGCCTCGAGGCTAGCGGGAGACAGAATGAGCAGTTCTTC.